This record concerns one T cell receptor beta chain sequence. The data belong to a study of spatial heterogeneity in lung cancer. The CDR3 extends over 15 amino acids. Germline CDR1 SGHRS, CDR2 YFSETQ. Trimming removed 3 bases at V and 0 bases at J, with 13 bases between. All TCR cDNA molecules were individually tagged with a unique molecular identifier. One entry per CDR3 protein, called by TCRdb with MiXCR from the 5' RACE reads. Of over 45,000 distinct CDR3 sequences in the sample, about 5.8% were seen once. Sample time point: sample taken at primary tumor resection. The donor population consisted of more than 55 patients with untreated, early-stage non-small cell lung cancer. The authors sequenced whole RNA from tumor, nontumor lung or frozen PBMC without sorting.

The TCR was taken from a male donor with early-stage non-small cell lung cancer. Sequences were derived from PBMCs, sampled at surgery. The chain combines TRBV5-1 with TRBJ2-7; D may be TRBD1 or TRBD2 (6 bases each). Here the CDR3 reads CASSSRGRSSYEQYF. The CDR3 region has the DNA TGCGCCAGCAGCTCCCGGGGGCGTAGCTCCTACGAGCAGTACTTC.